This T cell receptor beta chain was observed in a study of CD8+CD57+ T cells in acquired aplastic anemia. Study-wide results and caveats: The study identified twenty-nine CD8+ CDR3 sequences shared by patients and controls.

At least ten counts were recorded for this clonotype. What it binds is not known. The CDR3 runs 12 residues. Germline loops: CDR1 ENHRY, CDR2 SYGVKD. The ends lost 8 bases at V and 5 bases at J; junction bases unmatched: 2. CDR3 and TCR beta VDJ profiling relied on a genomic DNA template. TCRdb re-derived calls from the reads in MiXCR, one entry per CDR3 protein. The sample contains about 200,000 distinct CDR3 sequences, around three fifths of which appear only once. For sequencing, patients were chosen who had shown expansion of CD8+CD57+ cells by flow cytometry. The TCR originated in a human donor with aplastic anemia. The specimen sequenced was sorted CD4+, CD8+, or CD8+CD57+ T cells (not recorded which) from PBMCs. This rearrangement joins TRBV10-3 to TRBJ2-1; TRBD2 agrees at 8 bases. The DNA of the CDR3 is TGTGCCATCGGGCGGGGGGACAATGAGCAGTTCTTC. Translated, it gives CAIGRGDNEQFF.